What follows are 2 T cell receptor beta chains derived from one specimen sequenced in a study of blood T cell repertoires in COVID-19. Assay used: immunoSEQ multiplex PCR; TCRdb lists only in-frame clones, some missing. Of roughly 150,000 clones listed, 80% to 85% are singletons. Material: peripheral blood. The receptor source for this set is an elderly woman with acute or convalescent COVID-19.

The chain employs TRBV7-9 and TRBJ2-2, with 7 bases fitting TRBD1. The junction had 5 bases not matched to a gene; V was cut back by 3 bases and J by 7 bases. The CDR3 extends over 14 amino acids. Germline assignment: CDR1 SEHNR and CDR2 FQNEAQ (reference sequence). CDR3 nucleotides: TGTGCCAGCAGCTTCGCAGGGGGTGTCGGGGAGCTGTTTTTT. Its translation is CASSFAGGVGELFF.

The chain joins TRBV7-9 to TRBJ2-1, with 12 bases identical to TRBD2. This CDR3 spans 18 amino acids. After removal of 2 bases from V and 7 bases from J, the junction contained 12 bases not matched to a gene. In germline, CDR1 is SEHNR, CDR2 FQNEAQ (reference sequence). The CDR3 DNA reads TGTGCCAGCAGCTTACCCCTCCGACTAGCGGGAGCAGGGAATGAGCAGTTCTTC. Translating gives CASSLPLRLAGAGNEQFF. The full variable domain, with the rest looked up from reference TRBV7-9 and TRBJ2-1, is DTGVSQNPRHKITKRGQNVTFRCDPISEHNRLYWYRQTLGQGPEFLTYFQNEAQLEKSRLLSDRFSAERPKGSFSTLEIQRTEQGDSAMYLCASSLPLRLAGAGNEQFFGPGTRLTVL.